A selection of T cell receptor beta chains follows, all from one sample in a study of T cell changes during pregnancy in multiple sclerosis. The assay was immunoSEQ multiplex PCR, and TCRdb's table has in-frame clones only and misses some. The sample yields roughly 100,000 clones, under 95% seen once. The source was peripheral blood, collected before pregnancy. The receptors come from a female donor with multiple sclerosis, enrolled in a pregnancy study. Each CDR3 is given with its conserved first and last residue. The D gene is left open where the match is weak. A row's size may be missing; if present it is once, few, many or a size class.

V gene,J gene,clone size,D gene,CDR3 protein,CDR3 DNA
TRBV11-1,TRBJ2-7,NA,TRBD2,CASSSIGRRRGSSYEQYF,TGTGCCAGCAGCTCCATTGGTCGACGGCGGGGGTCCTCCTACGAGCAGTACTTC
TRBV9,TRBJ1-3,once,NA,CASSAGGGHSSGNTIYF,TGTGCCAGCAGTGCCGGAGGAGGCCACAGCTCTGGAAACACCATATATTTT
TRBV5-1,TRBJ2-2,NA,NA,CASSLETGNTGELFF,TGCGCCAGCAGCTTGGAGACGGGAAACACCGGGGAGCTGTTTTTT
TRBV10-3,TRBJ2-7,NA,TRBD2,CAIRPSGSSYEQYF,TGTGCCATCAGGCCTAGCGGGAGCTCCTACGAGCAGTACTTC
TRBV28,TRBJ2-5,NA,NA,CASSSQGMRETQYF,TGTGCCAGCAGTAGCCAGGGGATGCGAGAGACCCAGTACTTC
TRBV30,TRBJ1-3,NA,NA,CASPGRENSGNTIYF,TGTGCCTCCCCAGGGAGGGAAAACTCTGGAAACACCATATATTTT
TRBV7-3,TRBJ2-7,NA,NA,CASSPFPGGMDEQYF,TGTGCCAGCAGTCCCTTCCCGGGGGGCATGGACGAGCAGTACTTC
TRBV18,TRBJ1-5,NA,NA,CASSPQGSNSNQPQHF,TGTGCCAGCTCACCCCAGGGCAGTAATAGCAATCAGCCCCAGCATTTT
TRBV7-8,TRBJ1-4,once,NA,CASSLGARRNEKLFF,TGTGCCAGCAGCTTAGGGGCGAGACGTAATGAAAAACTGTTTTTT
TRBV28,TRBJ2-7,NA,TRBD1,CASSFSTGGFYEQYF,TGTGCCAGCAGTTTTTCTACAGGGGGGTTCTACGAGCAGTACTTC
TRBV10-3,TRBJ2-2,NA,TRBD1,CATSHFGQGDTGELFF,TGTGCCACCTCACACTTTGGACAGGGTGACACCGGGGAGCTGTTTTTT